Reported below is one T cell receptor (beta chain). Its antigen is undetermined. The sample originates from a study of OX40 agonist ivuxolimab in advanced cancers. Background on the study: The dose-escalation cohort was about 80% male, with a mean age of about 60 years, ranging about 23 to 79.

Germline V gene sequence: CDR1 SGHAT, CDR2 FQDESV (reference sequence). The CDR3 has 14 residues. V lost 3 bases, J lost 6 bases, and 14 bases lay in between. The assay was immunoSEQ multiplex PCR, and TCRdb's table has in-frame clones only and misses some. In the table there are 16,000 or so clones, 70% to 90% of which are singletons. Autoimmune disease history or systemic immunosuppression barred patients. At baseline, cycle 4 day 1, and cycle 7 day 1, blood was sampled. General study findings and limits: Partly responding patients at 0.1-3.0 mg/kg showed some of the smallest clonal expansion.

The chain couples TRBV11-1 to TRBJ2-5; possibly TRBD2 for D (6 bases). This specimen consisted of CD4+ or CD8+ T cells sorted from blood, obtained in a trial of the OX40 agonist ivuxolimab. The origin of this receptor is an adult with an advanced solid tumor such as melanoma, head and neck, liver or kidney cancer. The CDR3 nucleotides are TGTGCCAGCAGCTTGGGCGGGGCGGAAAAGACCCAGTACTTC. This encodes CASSLGGAEKTQYF.